Below, 28 T cell receptor beta chains from the same sample are listed, as sequenced in a study of OX40 agonist ivuxolimab in advanced cancers. Here immunoSEQ multiplex PCR was the method, and the copy in TCRdb shows in-frame clones only, minus some. The sample has over 60,000 clones, around 90% seen once; the top ten hold approximately 0.86%. The specimen was CD4+ or CD8+ T cells sorted from blood, collected in a trial of the OX40 agonist ivuxolimab. The receptors were gathered from an adult with an advanced solid tumor such as melanoma, head and neck, liver or kidney cancer.

The V and J genes are TRBV7-8 and TRBJ2-5; possibly TRBD2 for D (5 bases). V gave up 1 base and J gave up 1 base, with 13 bases separating them. The CDR3 is made up of 16 amino acids. Germline lookup yields CDR1 SGHVS and CDR2 FQNEAQ. The DNA for the CDR3 is TGTGCCAGCAGCTTAGGGGCTAGCAACACCCAAGAGACCCAGTACTTC. Its protein product is CASSLGASNTQETQYF.

The genes are TRBV28 and TRBJ2-7; D unclear. The CDR3 runs to 15 residues. The V and J ends lost 5 bases and 3 bases respectively, with 17 bases between them. Germline V gives CDR1 MDHEN, CDR2 SYDVKM. CDR3 DNA sequence: TGTGCCAGCAGTCCCATCGAAACAGCTTACTACGAGCAGTACTTC. Its protein is CASSPIETAYYEQYF.

There are a few counts of this clone. The CDR3 sequence: CASCREDSPLHF. For the CDR3, the DNA is TGTGCCAGCTGCCGGGAGGATTCACCCCTCCACTTT. The chain is built from TRBV28 and TRBJ1-6; D unresolved. The germline V gene has CDR1 MDHEN and CDR2 SYDVKM. The CDR3 spans 12 residues. V was trimmed by 8 bases and J by 8 bases, leaving 10 bases between them.

V gene TRBV29-1 combines with J gene TRBJ2-3; 7 nucleotides align to TRBD1. CDR3 length equals 16 residues. V dropped 0 bases and J dropped 4; count of bases not matched to a gene: 10. CDR1 is SQVTM and CDR2 is ANQGSEA in the germline V gene. The DNA of the CDR3 is TGCAGCGTTGAAGATCGGCTGACAGGGAGCGCAGATACGCAGTATTTT. It specifies CSVEDRLTGSADTQYF.

This clone was found a few times. The chain links TRBV28 to TRBJ2-1, with 7 bases fitting TRBD2. Germline V CDR1 and CDR2: MDHEN, SYDVKM. Trimming removed 6 bases from V and 4 bases from J; junction bases left unmatched: 12. The CDR3 loop spans 16 amino acids. This chain's CDR3 is CASSKRTGGLYNEQFF. In DNA form, the CDR3 reads TGTGCCAGCAGCAAGCGTACGGGGGGACTTTACAATGAGCAGTTCTTC.

The chain combines TRBV28 with TRBJ1-1; TRBD1 aligns across 7 bases. Germline loops: CDR1 MDHEN, CDR2 SYDVKM. This CDR3 is built from 14 residues. The J segment lost 0 bases and the V segment lost 5 bases, leaving 3 bases of the junction unmatched. The CDR3 sequence: CASSPGQVNTEAFF. The DNA of the CDR3 is TGTGCCAGCAGTCCAGGACAGGTGAACACTGAAGCTTTCTTT. The variable domain in full, with the rest retrieved from reference TRBV28 and TRBJ1-1, is DVKVTQSSRYLVKRTGEKVFLECVQDMDHENMFWYRQDPGLGLRLIYFSYDVKMKEKGDIPEGYSVSREKKERFSLILESASTNQTSMYLCASSPGQVNTEAFFGQGTRLTVV.

In this sample, this clone turned up a few times. The chain employs TRBV15 and TRBJ2-3, with 12 bases matching TRBD1. CDR1 and CDR2 (germline): LNHNV, YYDKDF (reference sequence). The CDR3 length is 14 residues. Germline trimming cut 5 bases from V and 4 bases from J; bases unmatched to any gene: 1. CDR3: CATSGTGGPDTQYF. The CDR3 DNA follows: TGTGCCACCAGCGGGACAGGGGGCCCAGATACGCAGTATTTT.

The chain uses TRBV7-9 and TRBJ1-5, with no clear D. Trimming took off 2 bases at V and 2 bases at J, with 7 bases between the two ends. The CDR3 is 14 amino acids. Per germline, CDR1 SEHNR and CDR2 FQNEAQ (reference sequence). This CDR3 reads CASSLKQGNQPQHF. In DNA form, the CDR3 reads TGTGCCAGCAGCTTAAAGCAGGGCAATCAGCCCCAGCATTTT.

The rearrangement joins TRBV12-5 to TRBJ2-1, with TRBD1 as a possible D gene (5 bases). The CDR3 sequence is 19 residues long. CDR1 LGHNT and CDR2 FRNRAP come from the germline V gene. V was clipped by 2 bases and J by 0 bases, with 20 bases between them. CDR3 protein: CASGLTQGSDSRSYNEQFF. The CDR3 DNA reads as TGTGCTAGTGGTTTGACCCAGGGTTCAGACTCTCGCTCCTACAATGAGCAGTTCTTC.

The chain employs TRBV5-4 and TRBJ2-3; D unresolved. V was trimmed by 0 bases and J by 3 bases, leaving 8 bases between them. Germline V CDR1 and CDR2: SGHNT, YYREEE (reference sequence). CDR3 length: 14 amino acids. CDR3 nucleotides: TGTGCCAGCAGCTTGGGGCTGAAGACAGATACGCAGTATTTT. Its translation is CASSLGLKTDTQYF.

The rearrangement joins TRBV29-1 to TRBJ1-5, with a tentative D call TRBD1 (6 bases). The CDR3 sequence is 12 residues long. V was pared by 6 bases and J by 5 bases, with 11 bases between. Germline V gives CDR1 SQVTM, CDR2 ANQGSEA. This chain's CDR3 is CSVGQLDQPQHF. CDR3 coding DNA: TGCAGCGTAGGACAGCTCGATCAGCCCCAGCATTTT.

The chain couples TRBV23-1 to TRBJ2-5, with D perhaps matching TRBD2 (5 bases). TRBV23-1 is treated as an ORF (open reading frame) with a function not yet certain. Deletions cut 3 bases from V and 7 bases from J, with 15 bases between. The CDR3 consists of 14 residues. The CDR3 coding sequence is TGCGCCAGCAGTCATGCCCGGGATCGGCCGACCCAGTACTTC. The encoded protein is CASSHARDRPTQYF.

The chain is built from TRBV30 and TRBJ2-1; 9 bases fit TRBD2. The J segment lost 5 bases and the V segment lost 4 bases, leaving 3 bases of the junction unmatched. CDR3 size: 13 residues. Germline assignment: CDR1 GTSNPN and CDR2 SVGIG (reference sequence). CDR3 nucleotide sequence: TGTGCCTGGACGGGACTAGCCCACAATGAGCAGTTCTTC. Residues: CAWTGLAHNEQFF.

This clone is a singleton in its sample. The V and J genes are TRBV5-1 and TRBJ2-7, with TRBD2 matching over 10 bases. V shed 4 bases and J 4 bases; nucleotides not matched to a gene: 8. The CDR3 has 15 residues. Germline CDR1 is SGHRS and CDR2 is YFSETQ. This CDR3 reads CASSPRTSGTYEQYF. CDR3 DNA: TGCGCCAGCAGCCCTCGGACTAGCGGCACATACGAGCAGTACTTC.

This clone has just one count. This chain joins TRBV4-2 and TRBJ2-3; D gene uncertain. The CDR3 has 14 residues. The V end was cut by 0 bases, the J end by 1 base, with 5 bases between. Germline assignment: CDR1 LGHNA and CDR2 YNFKEQ. CDR3 coding DNA: TGTGCCAGCAGCCAAGATCTTGGCACAGATACGCAGTATTTT. This encodes CASSQDLGTDTQYF.

This chain links TRBV5-6 with TRBJ1-4, with a weak D call TRBD1 (5 bases). This CDR3 has 14 amino acids. Deletions cut 1 base from V and 10 bases from J, with 14 bases between. Germline lookup yields CDR1 SGHDT and CDR2 YYEEEE. CDR3 sequence (DNA): TGTGCCAGCAGCTTGTTTTCCCCCGGGGGAAAACTGTTTTTT. Translation gives CASSLFSPGGKLFF.

The chain uses TRBV5-4 and TRBJ2-2; possibly TRBD1 for D (6 bases). CDR1 SGHNT and CDR2 YYREEE come from the germline V gene (reference sequence). The V end was cut by 4 bases, the J end by 10 bases, with 17 bases between. The CDR3 spans 14 residues. The CDR3 nucleotides are TGTGCCAGCAGCCCGGCCGGGACAACGACGGAGCTGTTTTTT. It translates to CASSPAGTTTELFF.

This clone showed up just once. This chain connects TRBV28 to TRBJ2-6; 7 bases are a match to TRBD2. Germline V gene sequence: CDR1 MDHEN, CDR2 SYDVKM. The CDR3 loop spans 15 amino acids. V was pared by 2 bases and J by 4 bases, with 2 bases of the junction left unmatched. The CDR3 protein is CASSLRGVGANVLTF. Written as DNA, the CDR3 is TGTGCCAGCAGTTTACGGGGGGTCGGGGCCAACGTCCTGACTTTC.

The chain uses TRBV11-2 and TRBJ2-5; D possibly corresponds to TRBD2 (6 bases). The germline V and J ends were trimmed by 6 bases and 5 bases, with 13 bases remaining between them. This CDR3 contains 13 residues. Looked up from germline, CDR1 is SGHAT and CDR2 is FQNNGV. CDR3 region: CASSPLARETQYF. In nucleotides, the CDR3 is TGTGCCAGCAGTCCACTAGCTAGGGAGACCCAGTACTTC.

CDR3 residues: CSAAGTEAFF. The CDR3 bases are TGCAGCGCGGCCGGGACAGAAGCTTTCTTT. The V call is TRBV29-1, the J call TRBJ1-1; D possibly corresponds to TRBD1 (6 bases). With 7 bases removed from V and 8 bases from J, the gap between germline ends came to 11 bases. CDR1 SQVTM and CDR2 ANQGSEA come from the germline V gene. The CDR3 totals 10 residues.

The chain combines TRBV9 with TRBJ2-2, with 7 bases lining up with TRBD1. The CDR3 length is 15 residues. With V trimmed by 4 bases and J by 4 bases, 7 bases remained unmatched. Per the germline V gene, CDR1 is SGDLS and CDR2 is YYNGEE. CDR3 sequence: CASSPGQPGTGELFF. CDR3 DNA sequence: TGTGCCAGCAGCCCGGGACAGCCCGGCACCGGGGAGCTGTTTTTT.

The chain's CDR3 is CASSRTGFSYEQYF. Written as DNA, the CDR3 is TGTGCCAGCAGTCGAACGGGATTCTCCTACGAGCAGTACTTC. The chain joins TRBV28 to TRBJ2-7; perhaps TRBD2 as D (5 bases). Trimming removed 5 bases from V and 0 bases from J, with 11 bases in between. This CDR3 has 14 residues. Germline V gene data show CDR1 as MDHEN and CDR2 as SYDVKM.

In this sample, this clone turned up a few times. The rearrangement joins TRBV6-6 to TRBJ1-5; TRBD1 is a possible D gene (6 bases). CDR1 and CDR2 from the germline V gene are MNHNY and SVGAGI (reference sequence). The CDR3 covers 13 residues. V lost 4 bases and J lost 2, with 6 bases in between. The CDR3 DNA is TGTGCCAGCAGTTCAGGGGGCAATCAGCCCCAGCATTTT. This translates into CASSSGGNQPQHF.

V and J are TRBV9 and TRBJ1-3, with D tentatively TRBD1 (6 bases). This CDR3 has 15 residues. Germline V gives CDR1 SGDLS, CDR2 YYNGEE. V dropped 4 bases and J dropped 2 bases, with 13 bases sitting between them. The CDR3 sequence: CASSPGGTTGNTIYF. CDR3 DNA: TGTGCCAGCAGCCCCGGGGGGACAACTGGAAACACCATATATTTT.

The gene calls are TRBV6-5 and TRBJ2-5; D is ambiguous. Germline lookup yields CDR1 MNHEY and CDR2 SVGAGI. The CDR3 contains 16 residues. V was cut by 0 bases and J by 4 bases, with 15 bases left in between. The CDR3 region has the DNA TGTGCCAGCAGTTACTCGTTGCTGACGAGCCGAGAGACCCAGTACTTC. It yields the protein CASSYSLLTSRETQYF.

The genes are TRBV2 and TRBJ2-7, with no clear D. The CDR3 has 11 residues. CDR1 is SNHLY, CDR2 FYNNEI, per germline. V gave up 7 bases and J gave up 6 bases, with 10 bases separating them. The CDR3 loop reads CASTSFGEQYF. Here the CDR3 DNA reads TGTGCCAGCACCTCTTTCGGCGAGCAGTACTTC.

The chain couples TRBV19 to TRBJ2-7; 10 positions agree with TRBD1. J lost 3 bases, V lost 7 bases, and 9 bases had no gene match. CDR1 is LNHDA and CDR2 is SQIVND in the germline V gene (reference sequence). The CDR3 is 15 amino acids. The CDR3 DNA reads TGTGCCAGTAATAACCCGGGACAGGGGATCTACGAGCAGTACTTC. Its translation is CASNNPGQGIYEQYF.

The CDR3 bases are TGCAGCGTTGATGGGAACTATGGCTACACCTTC. It is translated as CSVDGNYGYTF. The rearrangement links TRBV29-1 to TRBJ1-2, with D hard to call. Germline CDR1 reads SQVTM; CDR2 reads ANQGSEA. The CDR3 extends over 11 amino acids. Trimming removed 3 bases at V and 2 bases at J, with 4 bases between.